This is a list of T cell receptor beta chains from one sample in a study of cytomegalovirus exposure and HLA in healthy donors. Profiled with immunoSEQ multiplex PCR; TCRdb holds only in-frame clones, not every one. The table lists under 200,000 clones, approximately 86% of them singletons. The sample comprised PBMCs. All receptors derive from a woman aged 18-35 years in good health and CMV-seronegative. Each CDR3 is given with its conserved first and last residue. D genes are given only for firm matches. The listing skips clone size in some rows; elsewhere it reads once, few, many or a size class.

J,D,size,V,CDR3,DNA
TRBJ2-7,.,.,TRBV6-1,CASSEIPGDHYEQYF,TGTGCCAGCAGTGAAATCCCAGGGGACCACTACGAGCAGTACTTC
TRBJ2-1,TRBD2,.,TRBV6-1,CASSESGGLYEQFF,TGTGCCAGCAGTGAAAGCGGGGGCCTTTATGAGCAGTTCTTC
TRBJ2-7,TRBD2,.,TRBV7-9,CASSSERGTKPYEQYF,TGTGCCAGCAGCTCCGAGCGGGGGACTAAACCCTACGAGCAGTACTTC
TRBJ2-2,.,.,TRBV28,CASSSDRTGELFF,TGTGCCAGCAGTTCCGACAGAACCGGGGAGCTGTTTTTT
TRBJ2-5,TRBD1,.,TRBV5-1,CASSPDRGQEAQYF,TGCGCCAGCAGCCCGGACAGGGGCCAGGAGGCCCAGTACTTC
TRBJ2-3,.,.,TRBV9,CASSVDGGPTDTQYF,TGTGCCAGCAGCGTAGATGGGGGCCCCACAGATACGCAGTATTTT
TRBJ2-1,.,.,TRBV7-8,CASSLAWKGVVEQFF,TGTGCCAGCAGCTTAGCGTGGAAGGGGGTGGTCGAGCAGTTCTTC
TRBJ2-2,TRBD2,few,TRBV6-6,CASTHPTSGRTGELFF,TGTGCCAGCACCCACCCGACTAGCGGGAGGACCGGGGAGCTGTTTTTT
TRBJ1-1,.,few,TRBV5-8,CASSLVPDTEAFF,TGTGCCAGCAGCTTGGTTCCAGACACTGAAGCTTTCTTT
TRBJ1-1,.,once,TRBV7-9,CASSLGRGLGTEAFF,TGTGCCAGCAGCTTAGGGCGGGGGTTGGGAACTGAAGCTTTCTTT
TRBJ2-2,.,.,TRBV6-6,CASLRPGQNTGELFF,TGTGCCAGCCTAAGACCGGGACAAAACACCGGGGAGCTGTTTTTT
TRBJ1-2,TRBD1,.,TRBV28,CASSMPWDRAWDGYTF,TGTGCCAGCAGTATGCCGTGGGACAGGGCATGGGATGGCTACACCTTC
TRBJ2-7,TRBD1,.,TRBV15,CATSRGDRSYEQYF,TGTGCCACCAGCAGAGGGGACAGGTCCTACGAGCAGTACTTC
TRBJ2-5,TRBD2,.,TRBV5-1,CASKGASGAQETQYF,TGCGCCAGCAAGGGGGCTAGCGGGGCCCAAGAGACCCAGTACTTC
TRBJ2-3,.,.,TRBV6-1,CASRGRPADTQYF,TGTGCCAGCAGGGGGCGGCCTGCAGATACGCAGTATTTT
TRBJ2-3,TRBD1,few,TRBV6-4,CASRETGKETDTQYF,TGTGCCAGCAGGGAGACAGGGAAAGAGACAGATACGCAGTATTTT
TRBJ2-7,TRBD2,few,TRBV5-4,CASSLGTSGSLYEQYF,TGTGCCAGCAGCTTGGGAACTAGCGGGAGTCTTTACGAGCAGTACTTC
TRBJ2-7,.,.,TRBV4-1,CASSSDHYEQYF,TGCGCCAGCAGCTCAGATCACTACGAGCAGTACTTC
TRBJ2-7,TRBD2,once,TRBV7-8,CASTPWGLAYEQYF,TGTGCCAGCACCCCGTGGGGACTAGCATACGAGCAGTACTTC
TRBJ2-1,TRBD1,.,TRBV15,CATSRDRDRSVSNEQFF,TGTGCCACCAGCAGAGACCGGGACAGGAGTGTAAGTAATGAGCAGTTCTTC
TRBJ1-6,.,.,TRBV5-1,CASSFSSGPLDNSPLHF,TGCGCCAGCAGCTTCAGTAGCGGGCCACTAGATAATTCACCCCTCCACTTT
TRBJ2-1,TRBD2,.,TRBV4-2,CASSHFLAGGRDEQFF,TGTGCCAGCAGCCACTTCCTAGCGGGGGGGCGCGATGAGCAGTTCTTC
TRBJ2-5,TRBD2,.,TRBV9,CASSVGGSGRVETQYF,TGTGCCAGCAGCGTAGGGGGTAGCGGGAGAGTAGAGACCCAGTACTTC
TRBJ2-2,TRBD2,.,TRBV18,CASSLRLAGESGELFF,TGTGCCAGCTCACTGAGACTAGCGGGGGAGTCCGGGGAGCTGTTTTTT
TRBJ2-2,.,once,TRBV5-1,CASSLASPGASNTGELFF,TGCGCCAGCAGCTTGGCTTCTCCTGGGGCTTCGAACACCGGGGAGCTGTTTTTT
TRBJ2-5,.,.,TRBV2,CASSEQGWQETQYF,TGTGCCAGCAGTGAGCAGGGTTGGCAAGAGACCCAGTACTTC
TRBJ1-6,TRBD1,.,TRBV6-5,CASRPRDRQNSPLHF,TGTGCCAGCAGGCCCCGGGACAGGCAAAATTCACCCCTCCACTTT
TRBJ2-2,.,.,TRBV10-3,CAISERGTGELFF,TGTGCCATCAGTGAGCGGGGGACCGGGGAGCTGTTTTTT
TRBJ1-4,TRBD1,.,TRBV19,CASQPGQGRNEKLFF,TGTGCCAGCCAGCCGGGACAGGGAAGGAATGAAAAACTGTTTTTT
TRBJ1-2,TRBD1,.,TRBV7-2,CASRTTGARNYGYTF,TGTGCCAGCAGGACAACAGGGGCAAGAAACTATGGCTACACCTTC
TRBJ1-2,TRBD1,.,TRBV5-1,CASSLGQGDYGYTF,TGCGCCAGCAGCTTGGGACAGGGTGACTATGGCTACACCTTC
TRBJ2-7,.,.,TRBV5-1,CASSLAGDIPYEQYF,TGCGCCAGCAGCTTGGCAGGGGACATCCCCTACGAGCAGTACTTC
TRBJ1-1,.,few,TRBV6-5,CASKRGVMNTEAFF,TGTGCCAGCAAACGGGGGGTTATGAACACTGAAGCTTTCTTT
TRBJ1-1,.,.,TRBV6-1,CASSALRLNTEAFF,TGTGCCAGCAGTGCCCTACGGTTGAACACTGAAGCTTTCTTT
TRBJ2-1,TRBD2,.,TRBV9,CASSPRVAGINEQFF,TGTGCCAGCAGCCCCCGGGTAGCGGGGATCAATGAGCAGTTCTTC
TRBJ1-1,TRBD1,.,TRBV19,CASSIPEGATEAFF,TGTGCCAGTAGTATCCCCGAGGGGGCCACTGAAGCTTTCTTT
TRBJ2-3,.,.,TRBV5-8,CASVTVWTQFTDTQYF,TGTGCCAGCGTAACCGTTTGGACACAATTCACAGATACGCAGTATTTT
TRBJ1-5,TRBD1,.,TRBV19,CASDYGQAWGPQHF,TGTGCCAGCGACTATGGACAGGCCTGGGGACCCCAGCATTTT
TRBJ1-4,.,.,TRBV2,CASRDKGIAEKLFF,TGTGCCAGCAGAGACAAGGGGATAGCCGAAAAACTGTTTTTT